The 28 T cell receptor beta chains given below trace back to one sample, sequenced in a study of blood T cell repertoires in COVID-19. The table came from immunoSEQ multiplex PCR; TCRdb's copy has only in-frame clones and leaves some out. The repertoire has roughly 230,000 clones, around four fifths of them found once; the top ten carry roughly a tenth. The source material was peripheral blood. These receptors originate from a woman older than 75 with COVID-19, enrolled during active disease.

The chain joins TRBV6-5 to TRBJ2-1; 8 positions match TRBD1. With V trimmed by 2 bases and J by 1 base, 1 base remained unmatched. Germline assignment: CDR1 MNHEY and CDR2 SVGAGI. This CDR3 is 15 amino acids long. The CDR3 DNA is TGTGCCAGCAGTTACACAGGGGGGTCCTACAATGAGCAGTTCTTC. It yields the protein CASSYTGGSYNEQFF.

This clone has a handful of counts. The V gene is TRBV2, the J gene TRBJ1-5; D uncertain. The CDR3 covers 15 residues. V was clipped by 0 bases and J by 9 bases, with 15 bases between them. Germline loops: CDR1 SNHLY, CDR2 FYNNEI. The CDR3 here is CASSEALTRPGPQHF. CDR3 nucleotides: TGTGCCAGCAGTGAAGCGCTTACGAGGCCGGGGCCCCAGCATTTT.

This clone came up a few times. This chain uses TRBV28 with TRBJ1-5, with D possibly TRBD1 on 6 matching bases. The germline CDR1 and CDR2 sequences are MDHEN and SYDVKM. The length of the CDR3 is 16 residues. Deletions cut 3 bases from V and 1 base from J, with 13 bases between. CDR3 amino acids: CASSFQGSWSNQPQHF. The CDR3 bases are TGTGCCAGCAGTTTTCAGGGGTCATGGAGCAATCAGCCCCAGCATTTT.

This chain joins TRBV5-4 and TRBJ2-5, with D uncertain. Germline V gene sequence: CDR1 SGHNT, CDR2 YYREEE (reference sequence). V dropped 4 bases and J dropped 5 bases, with 12 bases sitting between them. This CDR3 comprises 13 residues. The CDR3 reads CASSLELGETQYF. CDR3 DNA: TGTGCCAGCAGCCTAGAGCTCGGGGAGACCCAGTACTTC.

The chain links TRBV2 to TRBJ1-1; 7 bases match TRBD1. The J segment lost 4 bases and the V segment lost 8 bases, leaving 13 bases of the junction unmatched. The length of the CDR3 is 15 residues. The germline gives CDR1 SNHLY, CDR2 FYNNEI. In DNA form, the CDR3 reads TGTGCCAGCCTATCAGGGGTGGCAGGGGGCACTGAAGCTTTCTTT. Amino acids: CASLSGVAGGTEAFF.

The rearrangement uses TRBV7-8 and TRBJ1-1; tentatively, D is TRBD1 (5 bases). V lost 2 bases, J lost 1 base, and 8 bases lay in between. This CDR3 is 14 amino acids long. CDR1 is SGHVS and CDR2 is FQNEAQ in the germline V gene. The chain's CDR3 is CASSLSGQNTEAFF. CDR3 bases: TGTGCCAGCAGCTTATCAGGACAGAACACTGAAGCTTTCTTT. Supplemented by reference TRBV7-8 and TRBJ1-1, the full variable domain reads GAGVSQSPRYKVAKRGQDVALRCDPISGHVSLFWYQQALGQGPEFLTYFQNEAQLDKSGLPSDRFFAERPEGSVSTLKIQRTQQEDSAVYLCASSLSGQNTEAFFGQGTRLTVV.

Concerning this clone itself: Compared with germline, one end of the junction differs, possibly owing to a read error. This chain joins TRBV6-5 and TRBJ1-2, with TRBD1 as a possible D gene (5 bases). This CDR3 is built from 15 residues. Germline CDR1 is MNHEY and CDR2 is SVGAGI. DNA of the CDR3: TGTGCCAGCAGTGACTCGGGCAGGGCCATTCTTGGCTACACCTTC. Residues: CASSDSGRAILGYTF.

The chain couples TRBV16 to TRBJ2-1; possible D gene TRBD1, 6 bases. This CDR3 spans 14 amino acids. The germline gives CDR1 KGHSY, CDR2 FQNENV. Trimming left V 8 bases short and J 5 bases short, with 16 bases between. The CDR3, as DNA: TGTGCCAGCCGTCAGGGGTATAACGACAATGAGCAGTTCTTC. This translates into CASRQGYNDNEQFF.

The chain's CDR3 is CASSPHNLMNTEAFF. CDR3 in DNA: TGTGCCAGCAGCCCCCACAACCTCATGAACACTGAAGCTTTCTTT. The gene calls are TRBV9 and TRBJ1-1, with D uncertain. This CDR3 has 15 amino acids. The germline V and J ends were trimmed by 4 bases and 0 bases, with 13 bases remaining between them. Germline V gene lookup returns CDR1 SGDLS and CDR2 YYNGEE.

The chain couples TRBV28 to TRBJ1-2, with D possibly TRBD1 on 5 matching bases. Per germline, CDR1 MDHEN and CDR2 SYDVKM. The CDR3 runs to 15 residues. Trimming cost V 3 bases and J 3 bases, with 14 bases left between them. The CDR3 coding sequence is TGTGCCAGCAGTTTTTGGGCAGGGTTGGACTATGGCTACACCTTC. Amino acids: CASSFWAGLDYGYTF.

The V gene is TRBV11-1, the J gene TRBJ2-3; 9 nucleotides line up with TRBD2. The CDR3 runs 16 residues. The germline gives CDR1 SGHAT, CDR2 FQDESV (reference sequence). V was pared by 1 base and J by 0 bases, with 2 bases of the junction left unmatched. The CDR3 nucleotides read TGTGCCAGCAGCTTAGATCTAGCGGGGAGCACAGATACGCAGTATTTT. Encoded protein: CASSLDLAGSTDTQYF.

This chain joins TRBV28 and TRBJ1-4, with 11 bases fitting TRBD1. Per the germline V gene, CDR1 is MDHEN and CDR2 is SYDVKM. The CDR3 consists of 14 residues. Trimming removed 8 bases from V and 8 bases from J; junction bases left unmatched: 7. As DNA, the CDR3 is TGTGCCAGCCGCTCCGGGACAGGGGGGGAAAAACTGTTTTTT. This codes for CASRSGTGGEKLFF.

The chain couples TRBV18 to TRBJ2-3; 7 nucleotides match TRBD1. V lost 4 bases to trimming and J lost 2 bases; unmatched junction nucleotides: 15. This CDR3 is built from 18 residues. CDR1 and CDR2 from the germline V gene are KGHSH and LQKENI. The CDR3 nucleotides are TGTGCCAGCTCACTCATTTTCACCGGACAGGTGAACACAGATACGCAGTATTTT. Translated, it gives CASSLIFTGQVNTDTQYF.

The gene calls are TRBV18 and TRBJ1-2; possibly TRBD1 for D (5 bases). This CDR3 is 14 amino acids long. The V and J ends lost 2 bases and 4 bases respectively, with 11 bases between them. CDR1 and CDR2 from the germline V gene are KGHSH and LQKENI. CDR3 residues: CASSPVQGAYGYTF. In DNA, the CDR3 is TGTGCCAGCTCACCAGTCCAGGGCGCCTATGGCTACACCTTC. Full variable domain (rest looked up from reference TRBV18 and TRBJ1-2): NAGVMQNPRHLVRRRGQEARLRCSPMKGHSHVYWYRQLPEEGLKFMVYLQKENIIDESGMPKERFSAEFPKEGPSILRIQQVVRGDSAAYFCASSPVQGAYGYTFGSGTRLTVV.

In its sample, this clone was seen a few times. The V gene is TRBV6-5, the J gene TRBJ2-7; D is perhaps TRBD1 (6 bases). V was trimmed by 0 bases and J by 3 bases, leaving 12 bases between them. The CDR3 runs to 15 residues. Germline V lookup: CDR1 MNHEY, CDR2 SVGAGI. CDR3 loop: CASSYSFQGIYEQYF. The CDR3 DNA follows: TGTGCCAGCAGTTACTCGTTCCAGGGGATCTACGAGCAGTACTTC.

The chain combines TRBV7-9 with TRBJ1-6; 10 bases align to TRBD1. The CDR3 is 15 residues long. The germline V gene encodes CDR1 SEHNR and CDR2 FQNEAQ (reference sequence). V trimming: 5 bases; J trimming: 14 bases; junction bases outside the gene matches: 12. CDR3 nucleotides: TGTGCCAGCAGCGACCGGGACAGGGGCGCCTTGGCCCTCCACTTT. It codes for CASSDRDRGALALHF.

The chain is built from TRBV7-9 and TRBJ1-5; D may be TRBD1 (5 bases). Germline V gives CDR1 SEHNR, CDR2 FQNEAQ (reference sequence). The V end lost 5 bases, the J end lost 3 bases, and 17 bases lay between the germline ends. The CDR3 is made up of 16 amino acids. CDR3 sequence reads: CASSLDPGKSNQPQHF. CDR3 DNA: TGTGCCAGCAGCCTAGATCCAGGGAAATCCAATCAGCCCCAGCATTTT.

The chain carries TRBV6-2 or TRBV6-3 and TRBJ1-1; D gene uncertain. Trimming left V 0 bases short and J 1 base short, with 9 bases between. This CDR3 has 15 residues. Germline assignment: CDR1 MNHEY and CDR2 SVGEGT. CDR3 nucleotide sequence: TGTGCCAGCAGTTACTCCTATACAGAGAACACTGAAGCTTTCTTT. Amino acids: CASSYSYTENTEAFF.

The sample holds a few counts of this clone. V is TRBV3-1 (or the pseudogene TRBV3-2) and J is TRBJ1-6, with D unresolved. This CDR3 contains 13 residues. CDR1 and CDR2 (germline): LGHDT, YNNKEL (reference sequence). Deletions cut 0 bases from V and 8 bases from J, with 5 bases between. The CDR3 DNA follows: TGTGCCAGCAGCCAAGACGCGGATTCACCCCTCCACTTT. Residues: CASSQDADSPLHF.

J is TRBJ1-2 and V is TRBV4-1, with TRBD1 identical over 8 bases. V was clipped by 1 base and J by 4 bases; unmatched bases: 11. Germline CDR1 and CDR2: MGHRA and YSYEKL. The CDR3 contains 17 residues. The CDR3 nucleotides read TGCGCCAGCAGCCAAGTTGCCCCGGGACAGGTGGGCTATGGCTACACCTTC. Protein product: CASSQVAPGQVGYGYTF.

This chain joins TRBV7-2 and TRBJ2-3; 7 nucleotides align to TRBD2. The CDR3 runs 17 residues. Germline CDR1 and CDR2: SGHTA and FQGNSA. After removal of 3 bases from V and 3 bases from J, the junction contained 12 bases not matched to a gene. The CDR3 reads CASSLHPSGTGTDTQYF. In nucleotides, the CDR3 is TGTGCCAGCAGCTTGCACCCCAGCGGGACGGGGACAGATACGCAGTATTTT. Drawing the rest from reference TRBV7-2 and TRBJ2-3, the complete variable domain is GAGVSQSPSNKVTEKGKDVELRCDPISGHTALYWYRQSLGQGLEFLIYFQGNSAPDKSGLPSDRFSAERTGGSVSTLTIQRTQQEDSAVYLCASSLHPSGTGTDTQYFGPGTRLTVL.

V and J are TRBV19 and TRBJ2-2, with 7 bases lining up with TRBD2. V was pared by 9 bases and J by 6 bases, with 10 bases of the junction left unmatched. Germline V gene lookup returns CDR1 LNHDA and CDR2 SQIVND (reference sequence). The CDR3 sequence is 14 residues long. The CDR3 here is CASGGTEGSGELFF. CDR3 bases: TGTGCCAGCGGGGGGACGGAGGGTTCCGGGGAGCTGTTTTTT.

The DNA for the CDR3 is TGTGCCAGCAGCCTCCGACAGGGGGATCAGCCCCAGCATTTT. Its translation: CASSLRQGDQPQHF. The chain combines TRBV3-1 (or the pseudogene TRBV3-2) with TRBJ1-5; 9 bases map to TRBD1. V shed 4 bases and J 5 bases; nucleotides not matched to a gene: 3. The CDR3 contains 14 residues. Germline lookup yields CDR1 LGHDT and CDR2 YNNKEL (reference sequence).

The rearrangement joins TRBV2 to TRBJ2-1; 8 nucleotides line up with TRBD1. The length of the CDR3 is 15 residues. In germline, CDR1 is SNHLY, CDR2 FYNNEI. V gave up 6 bases and J gave up 0 bases; unmatched junction bases: 4. CDR3 protein: CASRNRGISYNEQFF. CDR3 in DNA: TGTGCCAGCAGAAACAGGGGGATCTCCTACAATGAGCAGTTCTTC. Full variable domain (remainder filled in from reference TRBV2 and TRBJ2-1): EPEVTQTPSHQVTQMGQEVILRCVPISNHLYFYWYRQILGQKVEFLVSFYNNEISEKSEIFDDQFSVERPDGSNFTLKIRSTKLEDSAMYFCASRNRGISYNEQFFGPGTRLTVL.

The chain has TRBV11-2 and TRBJ2-3, with 9 bases fitting TRBD2. With V trimmed by 7 bases and J by 2 bases, 7 bases remained unmatched. Looked up from germline, CDR1 is SGHAT and CDR2 is FQNNGV. The CDR3 spans 15 residues. The CDR3 nucleotides are TGTGCCAGCACCCCCAGCGGGGGGTTCACAGATACGCAGTATTTT. Protein: CASTPSGGFTDTQYF.

The chain carries TRBV6-2 or TRBV6-3 and TRBJ2-2; D is possibly TRBD1 (6 bases). Trimming shortened V by 4 bases and J by 6 bases, and 12 bases separated the two germline ends. The CDR3 covers 14 residues. Germline-derived CDR1 and CDR2 are MNHEY and SVGEGT. CDR3 coding DNA: TGTGCCAGCAGTTTCAGGGGCCTGTCCGGGGAGCTGTTTTTT. It codes for CASSFRGLSGELFF.

The rearrangement uses TRBV4-1 and TRBJ2-2, with TRBD2 matching 13 bases. CDR3 length: 20 residues. V dropped 1 base and J dropped 0; count of bases not matched to a gene: 8. CDR1 and CDR2 (germline): MGHRA, YSYEKL. The CDR3 is CASSQALAGGPLSNTGELFF. CDR3 DNA sequence: TGCGCCAGCAGCCAAGCACTAGCGGGGGGGCCTTTGTCGAACACCGGGGAGCTGTTTTTT.

The CDR3 sequence: CASSPPGSGNTIYF. The DNA for the CDR3 is TGTGCCAGCAGCCCCCCGGGCTCTGGAAACACCATATATTTT. The gene calls are TRBV5-4 and TRBJ1-3; D remains ambiguous. V lost 4 bases and J lost 0, with 8 bases in between. The V gene's germline CDR1 is SGHNT and CDR2 YYREEE (reference sequence). The CDR3 is 14 amino acids. The whole variable domain, remainder taken from reference TRBV5-4 and TRBJ1-3, is ETGVTQSPTHLIKTRGQQVTLRCSSQSGHNTVSWYQQALGQGPQFIFQYYREEENGRGNFPPRFSGLQFPNYSSELNVNALELDDSALYLCASSPPGSGNTIYFGEGSWLTVV.